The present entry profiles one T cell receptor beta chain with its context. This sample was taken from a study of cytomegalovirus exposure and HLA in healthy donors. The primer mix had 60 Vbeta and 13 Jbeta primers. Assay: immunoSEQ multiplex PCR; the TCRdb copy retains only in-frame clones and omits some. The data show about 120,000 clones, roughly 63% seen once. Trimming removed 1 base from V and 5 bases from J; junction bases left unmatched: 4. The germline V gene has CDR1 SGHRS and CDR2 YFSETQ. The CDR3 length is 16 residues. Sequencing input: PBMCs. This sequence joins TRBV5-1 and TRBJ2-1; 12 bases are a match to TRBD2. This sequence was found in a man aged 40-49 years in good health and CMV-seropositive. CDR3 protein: CASSLSSGGGNNEQFF. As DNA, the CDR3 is TGCGCCAGCAGCTTGTCTAGCGGGGGGGGAAACAATGAGCAGTTCTTC. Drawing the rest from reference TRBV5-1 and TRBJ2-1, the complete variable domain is KAGVTQTPRYLIKTRGQQVTLSCSPISGHRSVSWYQQTPGQGLQFLFEYFSETQRNKGNFPGRFSGRQFSNSRSEMNVSTLELGDSALYLCASSLSSGGGNNEQFFGPGTRLTVL.